This TCR beta chain came from a study of blood T cells in healthy people across ages. A second PCR of roughly 7 to 11 cycles used a sample-barcoded 5' primer and a J-beta primer mix. A template-switch adaptor that had 12 random nucleotides put a tag on each cDNA molecule. MiXCR, applied by TCRdb to the 5' RACE reads, yields one record per CDR3 protein. The repertoire has about a million distinct CDR3 sequences, 51% of them found once; the top ten carry about a fifth. Comment on this clonotype: As yet, its antigen is unknown.

Findings and caveats of the study: Diversity figures derived from one million T cells were judged to underestimate the true value.

CDR3 size: 20 residues. Trimming cost V 1 base and J 1 base, with 22 bases left between them. Germline V gives CDR1 SGHVS, CDR2 FNYEAQ. The sequence was collected from a woman aged 55-70 years in good health. The chain carries TRBV7-6 and TRBJ2-2; a weak D match, TRBD1 (6 bases). The sequenced material came from blood. The DNA for the CDR3 is TGTGCCAGCAGCTTAGTTACAGGAACGACAGGCCTGGTGAACACCGGGGAGCTGTTTTTT. This codes for CASSLVTGTTGLVNTGELFF.